These 27 T cell receptor beta chains were sequenced from one sample in a study of human T cells and chemical hapten exposure. TCRdb itself ran the RACE reads through MiXCR, one entry per CDR3 protein. This repertoire shows 30,000 to 35,000 distinct CDR3 sequences, approximately 5% found once; its top ten account for about 13%. Stated time point: healthy volunteer bleed at 6 weeks. Whole blood, unfractionated, served as the material for total RNA extraction. The material sequenced was whole blood. These receptors were taken from a human donor in good health. Some clones in this sample may be carry-over from other donors' samples.

This chain links TRBV2 with TRBJ1-1, with 9 positions matching TRBD1. V lost 8 bases to trimming and J lost 3 bases; unmatched junction nucleotides: 10. CDR1 SNHLY and CDR2 FYNNEI come from the germline V gene. CDR3 size: 15 residues. Here the CDR3 reads CASRRDRVRDTEAFF. CDR3 coding DNA: TGTGCCAGCCGCCGGGACAGGGTTAGGGACACTGAAGCTTTCTTT.

This clonotype was seen repeatedly, ten times or more. The rearrangement uses TRBV14 and TRBJ1-4; D is perhaps TRBD1 (5 bases). The CDR3 has 16 residues. Germline V lookup: CDR1 SGHDN, CDR2 FVKESK. V gave up 4 bases and J gave up 6 bases, with 18 bases separating them. CDR3 sequence: CASSRLSGQRDEKLFF. For the CDR3, the DNA is TGTGCCAGCAGCCGATTATCAGGGCAAAGGGATGAAAAACTGTTTTTT. The entire variable domain, with the rest obtained from reference TRBV14 and TRBJ1-4, is as follows: EAGVTQFPSHSVIEKGQTVTLRCDPISGHDNLYWYRRVMGKEIKFLLHFVKESKQDESGMPNNRFLAERTGGTYSTLKVQPAELEDSGVYFCASSRLSGQRDEKLFFGSGTQLSVL.

This clonotype showed up many times. The rearrangement joins TRBV7-9 to TRBJ2-1; no firm D call. This CDR3 is built from 16 residues. Trimming removed 5 bases at V and 2 bases at J, with 16 bases between. The germline V gene has CDR1 SEHNR and CDR2 FQNEAQ (reference sequence). The CDR3 loop is CASSLNSGEAYNEQFF. CDR3 bases: TGTGCCAGCAGCCTTAACAGTGGGGAAGCCTACAATGAGCAGTTCTTC.

This clonotype was picked up a small number of times. The J gene is TRBJ1-1, the V gene TRBV12-3 or TRBV12-4; 10 bases match TRBD1. The CDR3 contains 16 residues. The V segment lost 8 bases and the J segment 0 bases; nucleotides outside the gene matches: 9. In DNA form, the CDR3 reads TGTGCCAGCGGGCCAGGGACAGGGGCTATGAACACTGAAGCTTTCTTT. Its translation: CASGPGTGAMNTEAFF.

The J gene is TRBJ2-2, the V gene TRBV19, with a possible D match to TRBD1 (6 bases). The CDR3 length is 14 residues. Trimming took off 6 bases at V and 5 bases at J, with 13 bases between the two ends. Germline assignment: CDR1 LNHDA and CDR2 SQIVND (reference sequence). The CDR3 DNA follows: TGTGCCAGTAGGTGGCAGGGGAGAACCGGGGAGCTGTTTTTT. It translates to CASRWQGRTGELFF.

This clonotype was picked up many times. The chain employs TRBV6-5 and TRBJ2-3, with D possibly called TRBD1 or TRBD2 (5 bases each). Trimming left V 0 bases short and J 0 bases short, with 13 bases between. The CDR3 extends over 17 amino acids. Germline V lookup: CDR1 MNHEY, CDR2 SVGAGI. The CDR3 region is CASSYSVTGPSTDTQYF. The CDR3 nucleotides read TGTGCCAGCAGTTACTCAGTGACGGGACCTAGCACAGATACGCAGTATTTT.

This clonotype was recorded many times. Here the CDR3 reads CASSYPRGGFRQPQHF. CDR3 nucleotide sequence: TGTGCCAGCAGTTACCCCCGCGGGGGGTTCCGGCAGCCCCAGCATTTT. The rearrangement joins TRBV6-2 or TRBV6-3 to TRBJ1-5, with D perhaps matching TRBD1 (5 bases). Trimming cost V 2 bases and J 7 bases, with 18 bases left between them. The germline V gene has CDR1 MNHEY and CDR2 SVGEGT. CDR3 length: 16 amino acids.

This clonotype was detected many times. The chain joins TRBV2 to TRBJ1-2; D gene uncertain. Trimming stripped 7 bases from V and 3 bases from J, with 12 bases between. The CDR3 loop spans 13 amino acids. Per germline, CDR1 SNHLY and CDR2 FYNNEI. DNA for the CDR3: TGTGCCAGCACTGGGAAGAATGACTATGGCTACACCTTC. It is translated as CASTGKNDYGYTF. Filled out from reference TRBV2 and TRBJ1-2, the complete variable domain reads EPEVTQTPSHQVTQMGQEVILRCVPISNHLYFYWYRQILGQKVEFLVSFYNNEISEKSEIFDDQFSVERPDGSNFTLKIRSTKLEDSAMYFCASTGKNDYGYTFGSGTRLTVV.

This clonotype was observed many times. The chain employs TRBV10-3 and TRBJ2-3; D is undetermined. V shed 2 bases and J shed 2 bases, with 8 bases lying between them. From germline, CDR1 is ENHRY and CDR2 SYGVKD. The CDR3 loop spans 14 amino acids. CDR3 loop: CAISETTHTDTQYF. The CDR3 bases are TGTGCCATCAGTGAGACGACCCACACAGATACGCAGTATTTT.

By proportion, this clonotype is medium-sized (0.01 to 0.1%). The V and J genes are TRBV6-2 or TRBV6-3 and TRBJ2-1, with 13 bases that match TRBD2. Germline trimming cut 2 bases from V and 8 bases from J; bases unmatched to any gene: 3. This CDR3 spans 15 amino acids. Germline assignment: CDR1 MNHEY and CDR2 SVGEGT. Written as DNA, the CDR3 is TGTGCCAGCAGTTACAGGACTAGCGGGGGACATGAGCAGTTCTTC. It encodes CASSYRTSGGHEQFF.

This clonotype showed up many times. This chain joins TRBV28 and TRBJ1-2, with D perhaps TRBD1 (5 bases). Trimming cost V 8 bases and J 3 bases, with 13 bases left between them. Germline V CDR1 and CDR2: MDHEN, SYDVKM. The CDR3 loop spans 13 amino acids. CDR3 nucleotides: TGTGCCAGCCGACCGACAGCCTACTATGGCTACACCTTC. It is translated as CASRPTAYYGYTF.

This clonotype appeared many times. The rearrangement joins TRBV6-5 to TRBJ2-2, with D unclear. The germline gives CDR1 MNHEY, CDR2 SVGAGI. The germline V and J ends were trimmed by 0 bases and 0 bases, with 2 bases remaining between them. CDR3 size: 14 residues. CDR3 sequence: CASSYSTNTGELFF. CDR3 coding DNA: TGTGCCAGCAGTTACTCGACGAACACCGGGGAGCTGTTTTTT.

This clonotype was recorded a few times. This chain joins TRBV12-3 or TRBV12-4 and TRBJ1-2; 10 bases are a match to TRBD1. V lost 7 bases to trimming and J lost 8 bases; unmatched junction nucleotides: 16. This CDR3 region has 16 residues. CDR3 amino acids: CASTYNLRRDRGGYTF. CDR3 in DNA: TGTGCCAGCACTTATAACCTTCGGAGGGACAGGGGAGGCTACACCTTC.

At least ten counts were recorded for this clonotype. The V and J genes are TRBV7-9 and TRBJ2-2; 10 nucleotides agree with TRBD1. Germline values: CDR1 SEHNR, CDR2 FQNEAQ (reference sequence). This CDR3 has 19 residues. V dropped 5 bases and J dropped 0; count of bases not matched to a gene: 12. The CDR3 loop is CASSQPRDRGATNTGELFF. DNA for the CDR3: TGTGCCAGCAGCCAACCCCGGGACAGGGGTGCTACGAACACCGGGGAGCTGTTTTTT.

A remark on this clonotype: A much bigger clone sits one base away, suggesting this may be a read error. The rearrangement uses TRBV18 and TRBJ2-5; TRBD1 might be the D (6 bases). V dropped 3 bases and J dropped 4 bases, with 18 bases sitting between them. The CDR3 consists of 16 residues. The germline V gene has CDR1 KGHSH and CDR2 LQKENI. CDR3: CASSPHRWGQGETQYF. Here the CDR3 DNA reads TGTGCCAGCTCACCCCATCGGTGGGGGCAGGGAGAGACCCAGTACTTC.

At least ten counts were recorded for this clonotype. The J gene is TRBJ1-1, the V gene TRBV6-2 or TRBV6-3; D gene ambiguous. Trimming stripped 4 bases from V and 0 bases from J, with 12 bases between. The CDR3 runs 15 residues. Germline V gene sequence: CDR1 MNHEY, CDR2 SVGEGT. CDR3 DNA: TGTGCCAGCAGTTCCTCTCGAAGGATGAACACTGAAGCTTTCTTT. It translates to CASSSSRRMNTEAFF.

This clonotype was picked up a small number of times. The rearrangement uses TRBV20-1 and TRBJ1-4; D may be TRBD1 (5 bases). CDR1 is DFQATT and CDR2 is SNEGSKA in the germline V gene (reference sequence). V was shortened by 3 bases and J by 7 bases, with 15 bases between the two germline ends. This CDR3 has 14 amino acids. CDR3 nucleotides: TGCAGTGCTAGGAGTTCAGGGCAAGGTGAAAAACTGTTTTTT. This translates into CSARSSGQGEKLFF.

This clonotype was counted many times. The chain couples TRBV2 to TRBJ2-3; TRBD1 matches at 9 bases. CDR3 size: 17 residues. Germline assignment: CDR1 SNHLY and CDR2 FYNNEI. The J segment lost 5 bases and the V segment lost 7 bases, leaving 16 bases of the junction unmatched. As DNA, the CDR3 is TGTGCCAGCACCTACACGGGACAGGGAGTGTATAGAGATACGCAGTATTTT. It is translated as CASTYTGQGVYRDTQYF.

The rearrangement links TRBV27 to TRBJ1-2, with no clear D. This CDR3 is built from 12 residues. The V and J ends lost 7 bases and 4 bases respectively, with 10 bases between them. Germline CDR1 reads MNHEY; CDR2 reads SMNVEV (reference sequence). CDR3 nucleotides: TGTGCCAGCACCCGCGTAATCTATGGCTACACCTTC. Protein product: CASTRVIYGYTF.

The table lists this clonotype with a few counts. V gene TRBV11-3 combines with J gene TRBJ2-1, with 14 bases aligning to TRBD2. Germline V CDR1 and CDR2: SGHNT, YENEEA. J gave up 4 bases and V 1 base, and 3 bases lay outside the gene matches. This CDR3 has 17 amino acids. Here the CDR3 reads CASSLGGTSGSYNEQFF. In DNA form, the CDR3 reads TGTGCCAGCAGCTTAGGGGGGACTAGCGGGAGTTACAATGAGCAGTTCTTC.

Many counts were recorded for this clonotype. The chain couples TRBV4-3 to TRBJ1-1, with 10 nucleotides matching TRBD1. The CDR3 consists of 14 residues. Germline CDR1 is LGHNA and CDR2 is YSLEER. With 1 base clipped from V and 8 bases from J, the junction kept 4 bases outside the gene matches. CDR3 amino acids: CASSQAGQGLEAFF. DNA for the CDR3: TGCGCCAGCAGCCAAGCGGGACAGGGGCTGGAAGCTTTCTTT.

CDR3 loop: CASKWDSSTDTQYF. DNA for the CDR3: TGTGCCAGCAAGTGGGACTCTAGCACAGATACGCAGTATTTT. The rearrangement links TRBV7-2 to TRBJ2-3, with TRBD2 as a possible D gene (6 bases). The CDR3 is made up of 14 amino acids. Germline lookup yields CDR1 SGHTA and CDR2 FQGNSA. V lost 7 bases, J lost 0 bases, and 11 bases lay in between.

This clonotype was detected a few times. The rearrangement links TRBV7-2 to TRBJ1-2; 10 nucleotides line up with TRBD1. In germline, CDR1 is SGHTA, CDR2 FQGNSA. The CDR3 runs 14 residues. After removal of 5 bases from V and 9 bases from J, the junction contained 9 bases not matched to a gene. Written as DNA, the CDR3 is TGTGCCAGCAGCCTATTAGACAGGGGGCCTAGCTACACCTTC. Protein product: CASSLLDRGPSYTF.

This clonotype has a count of ten or more. The gene calls are TRBV5-1 and TRBJ2-7; D is possibly TRBD1 (6 bases). Deletions cut 4 bases from V and 3 bases from J, with 23 bases between. Germline V gives CDR1 SGHRS, CDR2 YFSETQ. This CDR3 spans 17 amino acids. The CDR3 DNA follows: TGCGCCAGCAGCCGCTCGTTTCCCGGGACACCCGGCTACGAGCAGTACTTC. Translation gives CASSRSFPGTPGYEQYF.

This clonotype was seen many times. J is TRBJ1-2 and V is TRBV29-1; no reliable D call. Germline V gene sequence: CDR1 SQVTM, CDR2 ANQGSEA. Deletions cut 6 bases from V and 5 bases from J, with 22 bases between. CDR3 length equals 15 residues. In nucleotides, the CDR3 is TGCAGCGTACAACCTTTGGATGGCCCTAGGTATGGCTACACCTTC. This gives the protein CSVQPLDGPRYGYTF.

This clonotype was counted many times. The CDR3 protein is CASSFVASGSPEQYF. In DNA form, the CDR3 reads TGTGCCAGCAGTTTCGTCGCTAGCGGGAGCCCGGAGCAGTACTTC. The rearrangement joins TRBV28 to TRBJ2-7; 10 bases are shared with TRBD2. J gave up 7 bases and V 3 bases, and 9 bases lay outside the gene matches. The CDR3 consists of 15 residues. From germline, CDR1 is MDHEN and CDR2 SYDVKM.

This clonotype was counted many times. The chain links TRBV2 to TRBJ1-5; tentative D call: TRBD1 (5 bases). The germline CDR1 and CDR2 sequences are SNHLY and FYNNEI. Trimming took 4 bases from V and 6 from J, leaving 10 bases between them. The CDR3 covers 13 residues. This chain's CDR3 is CASSAQGGQPQHF. CDR3 bases: TGTGCCAGCAGTGCTCAGGGAGGTCAGCCCCAGCATTTT.